This T cell receptor beta chain was recorded in a study of blood T cell repertoires in COVID-19. Looking at the study overall: Italy, Spain and the United States were the sources of the convalescent and acute COVID-19 samples. PBMCs, B-cell-depleted T cells, or T cells were the source of the cDNA or gDNA that made up the material.

The CDR3 totals 15 residues. CDR1 and CDR2 (germline): SGDLS, YYNGEE. Unmatched junction bases numbered 4, after V lost 2 bases and J lost 4 bases. Sequencing used immunoSEQ multiplex PCR; TCRdb keeps in-frame clones, though not all of them. The data show around 60,000 clones, with 90% seen just once and around 1.3% held by the top ten. Sequencing used peripheral blood. The receptor's source is a man aged 55 to 69 with acute or convalescent COVID-19. The chain joins TRBV9 to TRBJ2-7; 12 positions match TRBD1. The CDR3 sequence: CASSVGTGGIYEQYF. The DNA of the CDR3 is TGTGCCAGCAGCGTGGGGACAGGGGGCATATACGAGCAGTACTTC.